This TCR beta chain was identified during a study of CD8 T cells in Susac syndrome. The CDR3 is made up of 19 amino acids. V lost 1 base, J lost 4 bases, and 29 bases lay in between. Germline V CDR1 and CDR2: SQVTM, ANQGSEA. Worth noting for this clonotype: The antigen remains undetermined.

Study-wide points: In its TCR sequencing and HLA analysis, the study acknowledged that the number of individuals was relatively small.

The RNA input was roughly 0.45 to 1 ug, and it was reverse transcribed with random hexamers. Via MiXCR, TCRdb re-called the immunoSEQ multiplex PCR reads, giving one row per CDR3 protein. The repertoire includes fewer than 85,000 distinct CDR3 sequences, approximately 94% of them detected once, and just under 0.4% sits in the top ten. Input material: CD8+ T cells from PBMCs. This chain joins TRBV29-1 and TRBJ2-7, with D perhaps given as TRBD1 or TRBD2 (6 bases each). The source is a human donor with multiple sclerosis. CDR3 in amino acids: CSVEVSEGGIRGWGYEQYF. The CDR3 nucleotides read TGCAGCGTTGAAGTTTCGGAGGGCGGGATCAGGGGATGGGGTTACGAGCAGTACTTC.